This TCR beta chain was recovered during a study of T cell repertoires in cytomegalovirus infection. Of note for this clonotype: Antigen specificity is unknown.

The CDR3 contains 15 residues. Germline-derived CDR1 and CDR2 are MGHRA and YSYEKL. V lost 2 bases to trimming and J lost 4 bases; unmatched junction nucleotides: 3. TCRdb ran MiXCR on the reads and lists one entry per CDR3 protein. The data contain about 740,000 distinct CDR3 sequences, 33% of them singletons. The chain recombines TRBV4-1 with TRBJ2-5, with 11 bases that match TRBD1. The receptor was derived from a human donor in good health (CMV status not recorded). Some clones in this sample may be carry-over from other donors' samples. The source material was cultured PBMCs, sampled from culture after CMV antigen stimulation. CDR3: CASSQPDRGRETQYF. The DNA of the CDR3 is TGCGCCAGCAGCCAACCGGACAGGGGGCGAGAGACCCAGTACTTC.